These T cell receptor beta chains were read from a single sample in a study of T cells in localized non-small cell lung cancer. Sequencing used immunoSEQ multiplex PCR; TCRdb keeps in-frame clones, though not all of them. The sample lists roughly 70,000 clones; roughly nine tenths were seen once. The sample consisted of peripheral blood, taken before any cancer treatment. The receptors originated from a male donor older than 55 with stage III squamous cell lung carcinoma. CDR3s include the opening cysteine and the closing phenylalanine or tryptophan. The order of the fields is V gene, D gene, J gene, clone size, CDR3 DNA, CDR3 protein. A D gene is named only where the DNA matches it firmly. Only some rows state a clone size, as once, few, many or a class for expanded clones.

>TRBV28|TRBD1|TRBJ1-4|.
TGTGCCAGCAGTTTAGGGGACAGGGAACTGATTTTT
CASSLGDRELIF
>TRBV11-1|TRBD2|TRBJ2-3|.
TGTGCCAGCTCCAAGGGGACTAGCGGGGACGCAGATACGCAGTATTTT
CASSKGTSGDADTQYF
>TRBV5-6|.|TRBJ2-3|.
TGTGCCAGCAGCTTGGCAGGGTCTTCTAGCACAGATACGCAGTATTTT
CASSLAGSSSTDTQYF
>TRBV21-1|.|TRBJ1-2|.
TGTGCCAGCCGGTTTAACAGGAGTAACTATGGCTACACCTTC
CASRFNRSNYGYTF
>TRBV4-2|.|TRBJ2-4|.
TGTGCCAGCAGCCAAGACGAAGGGAATGACATTCAGTACTTC
CASSQDEGNDIQYF
>TRBV6-6|.|TRBJ1-2|.
TGTGCCAGCAGTTACTCAGGGGCCTATGGCTACACCTTC
CASSYSGAYGYTF
>TRBV28|.|TRBJ1-1|.
TGTGCCAGCAGTCCCGATGGGGGGAACACTGAAGCTTTCTTT
CASSPDGGNTEAFF
>TRBV11-1|TRBD2|TRBJ2-7|.
TGTGCCAGCAGCCCCACGGGGGGGCGAGAAGAGCAGTACTTC
CASSPTGGREEQYF
>TRBV28|.|TRBJ1-2|few
TGTGCCAGCAGTTTCGTCAACCTTCTTAACTATGGCTACACCTTC
CASSFVNLLNYGYTF
>TRBV30|.|TRBJ2-3|.
TGTGCCTGGAGTGGGGGACCTAGCACAGATACGCAGTATTTT
CAWSGGPSTDTQYF
>TRBV2|.|TRBJ1-5|.
TGTGCCAGCAGTGAAGCGCGGGAGGGGATCGGGCCCCAGCATTTT
CASSEAREGIGPQHF
>TRBV7-9|.|TRBJ2-1|once
TGTGCCAGCAGCTTAGCGCTGCTCGATGAGCAGTTCTTC
CASSLALLDEQFF
>TRBV19|TRBD1|TRBJ2-1|.
TGTGCCAGTAGTATAGAGGGACAGAGGTACAATGAGCAGTTCTTC
CASSIEGQRYNEQFF
>TRBV2|.|TRBJ2-6|.
TGTGCCAGCAGGAAGGACGGCCCCTCCGACGTCCTGACTTTC
CASRKDGPSDVLTF
>TRBV5-1|.|TRBJ2-3|once
TGCGCCAGCAGCGGCATGGTATCAGATACGCAGTATTTT
CASSGMVSDTQYF
>TRBV7-2|.|TRBJ1-5|once
TGTGCCAGCAGCTTAAGAGCGAATCAGCCCCAGCATTTT
CASSLRANQPQHF
>TRBV5-6|.|TRBJ2-3|.
TGTGCCAGCAGCTATCGACAGCTTCGCGCAGATACGCAGTATTTT
CASSYRQLRADTQYF
>TRBV18|.|TRBJ2-5|.
TGTGCCAGCTCACCAATCGTCGGCGAGGAGACCCAGTACTTC
CASSPIVGEETQYF
>TRBV11-2|TRBD1|TRBJ1-5|few
TGTGCCAGCAGCGCGGGACAGGATCCCCATCAGCCCCAGCATTTT
CASSAGQDPHQPQHF
>TRBV7-2|TRBD1|TRBJ1-5|.
TGTGCCAGCAGCCCAGACAGGGTGTCCCAGCATTTT
CASSPDRVSQHF
>TRBV5-1|.|TRBJ2-5|.
TGCGCCAGCAGCTTGAGTCTGTCTCAAGAGACCCAGTACTTC
CASSLSLSQETQYF